This TCR beta chain came from a study of identical twins. A universal primer site was created by template switching, with the cDNA bearing unique molecular identifiers. TCRdb itself ran the 5' RACE reads through MiXCR, one entry per CDR3 protein. The sample lists roughly 710,000 distinct CDR3 sequences; around 6% were seen once. Among all donors, each was a healthy Caucasian. This clonotype was seen more than once but under ten times. Antigen specificity is unknown. The CDR3 is 15 amino acids. V dropped 4 bases and J dropped 4 bases, with 14 bases sitting between them. Germline V gene lookup returns CDR1 KGHDR and CDR2 SFDVKD. Study outcomes and limitations: The study found that models underestimated out-of-frame TCR alpha sharing in monozygotic twins.

This receptor was obtained from a man aged 18 to 29 in good health. V is TRBV24-1 and J is TRBJ2-3; D may be TRBD2 (6 bases). The sequencing input was naive T cells sorted from blood. The CDR3 nucleotides read TGTGCCACCAGTGAGCGAAGGGGAGGAGCAGATACGCAGTATTTT. It specifies CATSERRGGADTQYF.